Here is one T cell receptor (beta chain) with its context. Its binding antigen is unknown. No clone much larger than this one lies a single base away; base qualities are absent. These data are taken from a study of cytomegalovirus exposure and HLA in healthy donors (TCRdb year 2017). Regarding the research as a whole: According to an earlier analysis of 550 to 700 of the donors, roughly 180 million T cells yielded roughly 110 million unique TCR beta sequences and 276 Gb of sequence data. An early release covering roughly 640 HLA-typed donors comprised 250 to 350 gigabases of sequencing data and around 85 million unique TCR sequences. Of the roughly 400 genotyped donors, 65% to 90% were placed in the genetic ancestry cluster associated with self-reported Caucasian donors. The study aimed to test whether signatures of past pathogen exposure could be identified by cataloging public T cell receptors. The study used immunosequencing to profile the T cell repertoires of approximately 630 subjects and linked those repertoires to cytomegalovirus serostatus. Along with the roughly 700-subject first cohort, a separate validation cohort of 120 different subjects was used. To predict cytomegalovirus infection status, the study combined high-throughput TCR immunosequencing, statistical association of individual TCRs with disease status, and machine learning. A later analysis re-analyzed previously published TCR beta repertoires from 650 to 800 donors and added high-resolution HLA genotyping to study TCR occurrence patterns. Rather than using new phenotypic data, the later analysis identified candidate immune exposures from TCR beta sequences and from how often those sequences occurred across donors. An earlier analysis of around 580 of the donors used high-throughput TCR beta sequencing to judge whether each TCR beta V gene segment behaved as functional or pseudogenic. Donor age, sex, ethnicity and CMV serostatus were collected together with the repertoire data. Genome-wide SNP genotypes for about 65% of the 666 donors were used in a later genetic analysis, which treated that subset as a discovery cohort. All discovery cohort repertoires had been generated using a single sequencing platform. HLA typing covered class I and class II loci at four-digit resolution. The number of typed donors differed by locus: 629-630 for A, B, C, DRB1 and DQB1; some 500 for DQA1; approximately 600 for DPA1; and roughly 490 for DPB1. Because of strong linkage in the cohort, 4 to 6 DR-DQ haplotypes were treated as single units for association and clustering. Among around 400 genotyped donors of the cohort, an average of approximately 240,000 unique TCR beta nucleotide sequences were sequenced per donor, around a sixth of them non-productive.

To prepare the library, the immunoSEQ multiplex PCR assay was applied. The multiplex PCR relied on a mix of 60 forward primers for TCR Vbeta segments and 13 reverse primers for TCR Jbeta segments. A multiplex PCR assay on genomic DNA amplified the CDR3 region of rearranged TCR beta genes. On the Illumina HiSeq System, the amplified TCR beta libraries were sequenced as 87-base-pair reads. Processing in the source paper ran as follows. Across the 670 or so repertoires, a later analysis counted roughly 84 million unique TCR beta chains, 9.5 million to 13 million of which were shared by at least two donors. Raw reads were error-corrected and collapsed into unique sequences with a nearest-neighbor algorithm that merged closely related sequences to remove PCR and sequencing errors. CDR3 sequences were aligned to IMGT reference sequences to assign V, D and J gene segments. Each retained sequence needed at least a six-nucleotide match to both a V gene segment and a J gene segment. A rearrangement was called productive if the CDR3 had no stop codons and remained in frame with V and J, and every other rearrangement was called non-productive. CDR3 was defined according to IMGT convention as the region running from the second conserved V-encoded cysteine to the conserved J-encoded phenylalanine. Sequences without an unambiguous match to a single V gene segment were excluded from the earlier analysis of about 640 of the donors. In an earlier analysis of a few hundred of the donors, a V segment was called functional when productive rearrangements were above 56.7%, and segregating when the standard deviation between donors exceeded 5%. A statistical classification framework was developed to diagnose cytomegalovirus status using the catalog of TCR beta chain sequences. In a later analysis, TCR nucleotide sequences were compared against IMGT/GENE-DB human TR gene sequences so that V and J genes could be assigned. Using the TCRdist pipeline, a later analysis assigned CDR3 sequences along with most-parsimonious VDJ recombination scenarios. A later analysis defined each TCR beta chain by its CDR3 amino acid sequence plus V-gene family, and excluded reads lacking a unique V-gene family. To address suspected cross-contamination and a sequencing artifact, a later analysis removed several hundred highly shared, low-generation-probability nucleotide sequences. In a later analysis, a clonal expansion index was calculated for each public chain from normalized within-repertoire ranks of inferred template counts. A later analysis computed generation probabilities with a VDJ recombination model fitted to out-of-frame rearrangements, and checked the results against IGoR. In a later analysis, hypergeometric tests were used to score TCR-TCR, TCR-HLA and TCR-CMV co-occurrence, with a repertoire-size bias correction applied to TCR pairs. A later analysis estimated false discovery rates by permuting HLA or CMV assignments 20 times. A later analysis grouped co-occurring TCRs with DBSCAN, adding TCRdist sequence similarity when clustering within HLA-allele-positive subsets. Co-occurrence clustering excluded repertoires with fewer than 30,000 or more than 120,000 public chains, plus five with anomalous nucleotide sharing. TCRdb retrieved this table from immuneACCESS and kept in-frame rearrangements only. Not all clones are present; in checked studies, unresolved V genes account for under half, and no reason is known for the remainder. That table furnishes V, J and clone size, whereas the DNA furnished D and trimming. For this sample there are about 89,000 clones; around 74% appear just once. Jointly, the top ten make up over 9% of the sample.

The cohort consisted of 666 healthy bone marrow donors. Cohort members were all nominally healthy when sampled, although unrecorded immune exposures were likely present. The donor was CMV seropositive and belonged to the group of over 250 seropositive cohort members. A peripheral blood sample was collected from each donor, and TCR beta sequencing was performed on peripheral blood mononuclear cells. The Qiagen DNeasy Blood Extraction Kit was used to extract genomic DNA from the blood cell samples. The paper as a whole reports these results and caveats: At a false discovery rate of 0.05, a later analysis linked 16,951 TCR beta sequences to specific HLA alleles. The earlier analysis of about 600 of the donors excluded some 15 rarely observed V segments, including chromosome 9 orphons, because counts were too low. A few of the identified cytomegalovirus-associated TCR beta chains were confirmed in vitro to be specific for cytomegalovirus antigens. Cytomegalovirus status was reported to be diagnosed by the classifier with high specificity and sensitivity in both the original and validation cohorts. A further reported finding was that TCR beta sequences accurately predicted the HLA-A and HLA-B alleles for most subjects in the first cohort. A later analysis found that most CMV-associated TCR beta chains appeared HLA-restricted, with HLA associations seemingly driven largely by CMV exposure. Across donors, most TCR sequences were observed very rarely, whereas some public TCRs were present in many individuals. Immune exposure information for the cohort was limited to CMV serostatus. A later genetic analysis associated a missense DCLRE1C variant with V-gene and J-gene trimming of TCR beta chains, and an independent cohort replicated the association. Several of the top co-occurrence clusters appeared to be linked to parvovirus B19, influenza, CMV and Epstein-Barr virus, according to a later analysis. The authors suggested that the approach could potentially be generalized to other disease states and immunological phenotypes. Correlated functional status among segregating V segments might reflect linkage disequilibrium, but an unknown experimental factor could not be ruled out. An earlier analysis of approximately 570 of the donors showed that most TCR beta V segments appeared in productive rearrangements either about 90% or about 30% of the time, which broadly matched IMGT annotations. In a later analysis, TCR association rates were found to vary across HLA loci, with the most associated TCRs seen for DRB1 alleles and the fewest for HLA-C alleles. A cluster of highly shared sequence variants was judged likely to represent a technical artifact of the sequencing pipeline. According to a later genetic analysis, donors in an Asian-associated ancestry cluster had fewer N-insertions in productive TCRs than the approximately 650-donor mean. The study gave a list of about 150 TCR beta chains associated with cytomegalovirus. Strong co-occurrence of HLA alleles, especially DR and DQ, made assigning TCR associations to individual alleles difficult. In a later analysis, HLA-associated TCR beta chains showed more clonal expansion and lower generation probabilities than non-associated chains that were equally common. Presence/absence analyses assumed roughly uniform sequencing depth across donors, an assumption that may not hold. Because some donors lacked HLA typing at each locus, the association tests relied only on the typed subset. The cohort was sequenced for TCR beta chains only, and without alpha or paired-chain data the features that could be detected were limited.

Sequencing used PBMCs. The origin of this receptor is a man aged 30 to 45 in good health and CMV-seropositive.

The CDR3 region reads CASTGGKSDSPLHF. In nucleotides, the sequence is TGTGCCAGCACAGGGGGTAAATCGGATTCACCCCTCCACTTT. The chain was built from TRBV6-6 and TRBJ1-6, with 7 bases matching TRBD1. Clipping removes 7 bases from V and 8 bases from J, with 8 as the unmatched junction base count. CDR3 length: 14 amino acids, cysteine to phenylalanine. Only the CDR3 part of the read is kept: 42 bases, read in frame from the first base. CDR1 and CDR2, per the germline V gene (reference sequence), are MNHNY and SVGAGI.